One TCR beta chain is described in this entry. The data originate from a study of technical replicates of blood from several donors. The germline V gene encodes CDR1 LNHDA and CDR2 SQIVND (reference sequence). V lost 3 bases, J lost 6 bases, and 11 bases lay in between. There are 13 residues in the CDR3. The table came from immunoSEQ multiplex PCR; TCRdb's copy has only in-frame clones and leaves some out. Of roughly 97,000 clones in the sample, 96% were seen once. The clonotype comes from a human donor in good health. The chain is built from TRBV19 and TRBJ1-2, with D perhaps matching TRBD1 (5 bases). Sequencing was done on a sample of T cells isolated from PBMCs. Here the CDR3 DNA reads TGTGCCAGTAGTATTGGGAGGGGCGATGGCTACACCTTC. As protein: CASSIGRGDGYTF.